One sample yielded the 3 T cell receptor beta chains listed below, sequenced in a study of blood T cell repertoires in COVID-19. TCRdb's copy holds only in-frame clones and misses some; the assay was immunoSEQ multiplex PCR. The sample lists 100,000 or so clones; about nine tenths were seen once. Sequencing used peripheral blood. The receptors stem from a man aged 60-69 years with acute or convalescent COVID-19.

The chain combines TRBV11-2 with TRBJ2-3; a possible D gene is TRBD2 (6 bases). V was clipped by 5 bases and J by 2 bases, with 14 bases between them. This CDR3 region has 15 residues. The germline CDR1 and CDR2 sequences are SGHAT and FQNNGV. CDR3 nucleotide sequence: TGTGCCAGCAGCCCTCGGAGGGGATCCACAGATACGCAGTATTTT. Residues: CASSPRRGSTDTQYF. Drawing the rest from reference TRBV11-2 and TRBJ2-3, the complete variable domain is EAGVAQSPRYKIIEKRQSVAFWCNPISGHATLYWYQQILGQGPKLLIQFQNNGVVDDSQLPKDRFSAERLKGVDSTLKIQPAKLEDSAVYLCASSPRRGSTDTQYFGPGTRLTVL.

This sequence joins TRBV12-3 or TRBV12-4 and TRBJ1-2; D not certain. The V end lost 3 bases, the J end lost 2 bases, and 7 bases lay between the germline ends. The CDR3 length is 13 residues. The CDR3 sequence is CASSFGPNYGYTF. In DNA, the CDR3 is TGTGCCAGCAGTTTTGGGCCGAACTATGGCTACACCTTC.

The rearrangement uses TRBV27 and TRBJ1-2; 10 positions agree with TRBD1. Germline V gene sequence: CDR1 MNHEY, CDR2 SMNVEV (reference sequence). V lost 6 bases, J lost 8 bases, and 12 bases stayed unmatched. The CDR3 has 15 amino acids. CDR3 coding DNA: TGTGCCAGCAGGCGCGGGACAGGGGTGATGGAGGGCTACACCTTC. Amino acid sequence: CASRRGTGVMEGYTF.